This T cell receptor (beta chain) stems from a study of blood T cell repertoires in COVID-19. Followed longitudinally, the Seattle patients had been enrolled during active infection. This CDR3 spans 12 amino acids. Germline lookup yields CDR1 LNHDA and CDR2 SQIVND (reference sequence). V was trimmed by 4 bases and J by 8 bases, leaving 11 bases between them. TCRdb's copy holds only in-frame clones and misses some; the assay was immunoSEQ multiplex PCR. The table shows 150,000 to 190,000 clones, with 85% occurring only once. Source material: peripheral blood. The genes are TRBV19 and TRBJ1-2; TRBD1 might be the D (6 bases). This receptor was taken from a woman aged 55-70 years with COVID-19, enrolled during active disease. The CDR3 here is CASSTRGGGYTF. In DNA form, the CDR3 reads TGTGCCAGTAGTACCAGGGGCGGAGGCTACACCTTC.